This T cell receptor (beta chain) emerged from a study of identical twins. One entry per CDR3 protein, called by TCRdb with MiXCR from the 5' RACE reads. The sample holds hundreds of thousands of distinct CDR3 sequences, about 12% seen once. Germline V gene sequence: CDR1 SGHAT, CDR2 FQNNGV. Trimming at V came to 6 bases and at J to 4 bases, leaving 12 bases not matched to a gene. The CDR3 loop spans 16 amino acids. This clonotype was picked up a small number of times. These data were likewise used in another study, on yellow fever vaccine responses in identical twins.

The rearrangement links TRBV11-2 to TRBJ2-7, with 10 bases identical to TRBD1. Sequencing input: PBMCs. The sequence derives from a woman aged 18 to 35 in good health. CDR3 loop: CASRRRGGTGVYEQYF. CDR3 coding DNA: TGTGCCAGCAGACGGAGAGGGGGGACAGGGGTATACGAGCAGTACTTC.